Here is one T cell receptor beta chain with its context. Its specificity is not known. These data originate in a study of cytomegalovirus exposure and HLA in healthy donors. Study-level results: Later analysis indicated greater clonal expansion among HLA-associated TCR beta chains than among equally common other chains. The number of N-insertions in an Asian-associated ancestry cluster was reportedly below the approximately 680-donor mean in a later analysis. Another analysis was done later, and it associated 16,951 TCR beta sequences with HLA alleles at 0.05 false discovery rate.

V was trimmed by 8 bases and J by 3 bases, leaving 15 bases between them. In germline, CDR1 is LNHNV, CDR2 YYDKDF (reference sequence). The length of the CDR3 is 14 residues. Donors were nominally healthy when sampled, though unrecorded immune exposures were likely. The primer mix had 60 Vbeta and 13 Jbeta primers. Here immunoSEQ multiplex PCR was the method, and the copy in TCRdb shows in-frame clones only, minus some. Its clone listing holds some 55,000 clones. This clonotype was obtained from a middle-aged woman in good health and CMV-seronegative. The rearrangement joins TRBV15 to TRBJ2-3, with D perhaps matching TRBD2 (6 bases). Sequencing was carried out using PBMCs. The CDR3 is CATRVGGRTDTQYF. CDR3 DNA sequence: TGTGCCACCCGGGTAGGAGGGAGGACAGATACGCAGTATTTT.